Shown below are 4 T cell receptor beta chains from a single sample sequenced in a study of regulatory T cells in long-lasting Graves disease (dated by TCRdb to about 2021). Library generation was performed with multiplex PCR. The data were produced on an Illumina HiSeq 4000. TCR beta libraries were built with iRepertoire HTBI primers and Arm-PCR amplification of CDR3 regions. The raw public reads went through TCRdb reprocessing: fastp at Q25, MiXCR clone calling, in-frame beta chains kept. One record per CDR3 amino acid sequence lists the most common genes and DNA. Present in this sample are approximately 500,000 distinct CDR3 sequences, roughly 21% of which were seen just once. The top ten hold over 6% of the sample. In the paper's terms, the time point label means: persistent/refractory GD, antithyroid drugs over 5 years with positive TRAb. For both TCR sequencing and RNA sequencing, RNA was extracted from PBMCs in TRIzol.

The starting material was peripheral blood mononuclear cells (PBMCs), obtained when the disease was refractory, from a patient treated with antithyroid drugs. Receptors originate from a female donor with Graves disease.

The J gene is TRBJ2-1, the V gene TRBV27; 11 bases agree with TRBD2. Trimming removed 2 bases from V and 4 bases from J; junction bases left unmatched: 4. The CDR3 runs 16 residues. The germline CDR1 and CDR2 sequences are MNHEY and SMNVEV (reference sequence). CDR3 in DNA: TGTGCCAGCAGTTTAGGGACTAGCGGCGGTTACAATGAGCAGTTCTTC. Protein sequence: CASSLGTSGGYNEQFF.

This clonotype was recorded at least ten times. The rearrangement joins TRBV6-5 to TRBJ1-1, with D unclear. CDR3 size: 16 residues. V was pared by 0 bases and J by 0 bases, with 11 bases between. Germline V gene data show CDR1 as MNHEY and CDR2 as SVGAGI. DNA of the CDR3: TGTGCCAGCAGTTACTCGATGGTAAGGATGAACACTGAAGCTTTCTTT. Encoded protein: CASSYSMVRMNTEAFF.

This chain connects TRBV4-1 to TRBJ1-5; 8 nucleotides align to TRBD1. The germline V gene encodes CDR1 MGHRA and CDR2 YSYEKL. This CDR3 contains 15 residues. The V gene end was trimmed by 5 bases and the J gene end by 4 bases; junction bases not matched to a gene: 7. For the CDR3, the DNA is TGCGCCAGCAGCTCGGCAGGGGGCAGGAATCAGCCCCAGCATTTT. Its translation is CASSSAGGRNQPQHF.

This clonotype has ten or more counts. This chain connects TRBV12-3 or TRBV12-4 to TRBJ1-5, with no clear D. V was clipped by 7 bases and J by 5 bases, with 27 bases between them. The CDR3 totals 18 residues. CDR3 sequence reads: CASTSSQWGNMKDQPQHF. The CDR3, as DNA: TGTGCCAGCACCTCGTCCCAGTGGGGAAATATGAAGGATCAGCCCCAGCATTTT.